What follows is one T cell receptor (beta chain) and its context. Its antigen is as yet unknown. The sample comes from a study of cytomegalovirus exposure and HLA in healthy donors. At the level of the study: The 120 validation repertoires, a later analysis reported, used the same platform as the roughly 610 first-cohort repertoires.

Whole-study findings and limits: Most observed TCR sequences were rare, whereas some public TCRs were detected in many donors.

Profiled with immunoSEQ multiplex PCR; TCRdb holds only in-frame clones, not every one. The sample records fewer than 350,000 clones, 85% to 90% being singletons. Germline loops: CDR1 KGHSH, CDR2 LQKENI. The trim removed 3 bases at V and 8 bases at J, leaving 7 bases unmatched. This CDR3 is built from 15 residues. Sequencing used PBMCs. This sequence originates from a woman between 18 and 29 years old in good health and CMV-seronegative. V gene TRBV18 combines with J gene TRBJ1-2; TRBD1 aligns across 12 bases. The CDR3 region has the DNA TGTGCCAGCTCACCTAGGGACAGGGGGCGCGAAGGCTACACCTTC. Protein product: CASSPRDRGREGYTF. Complete variable domain (other parts from reference TRBV18 and TRBJ1-2): NAGVMQNPRHLVRRRGQEARLRCSPMKGHSHVYWYRQLPEEGLKFMVYLQKENIIDESGMPKERFSAEFPKEGPSILRIQQVVRGDSAAYFCASSPRDRGREGYTFGSGTRLTVV.